Each of the 16 T cell receptor beta chains below was sequenced from the same sample in a study of blood T cell repertoires in COVID-19. TCRdb keeps only in-frame clones here, not all; method: immunoSEQ multiplex PCR. Among about 50,000 clones listed, about 89% were seen once. Sequenced input: peripheral blood. These receptors all stem from a human donor in a cohort sampled during active COVID-19.

The rearrangement links TRBV7-2 to TRBJ1-5; TRBD1 matches at 10 bases. The CDR3 spans 19 residues. V dropped 4 bases and J dropped 1; count of bases not matched to a gene: 13. The germline V gene encodes CDR1 SGHTA and CDR2 FQGNSA. The CDR3 region is CASSSQTGGVVGSNQPQHF. The CDR3 DNA follows: TGTGCCAGCAGCTCTCAGACAGGGGGCGTAGTTGGAAGCAATCAGCCCCAGCATTTT. Using reference TRBV7-2 and TRBJ1-5 for the parts outside the CDR3, the full variable domain is GAGVSQSPSNKVTEKGKDVELRCDPISGHTALYWYRQSLGQGLEFLIYFQGNSAPDKSGLPSDRFSAERTGGSVSTLTIQRTQQEDSAVYLCASSSQTGGVVGSNQPQHFGDGTRLSIL.

The chain links TRBV19 to TRBJ2-2; 7 bases align to TRBD1. In germline, CDR1 is LNHDA, CDR2 SQIVND (reference sequence). The CDR3 has 14 residues. V shed 8 bases and J 5 bases; nucleotides not matched to a gene: 8. The CDR3 DNA follows: TGTGCCAGTTCTACCCCGACAGGGACCGGGGAGCTGTTTTTT. It encodes CASSTPTGTGELFF.

The V call is TRBV6-5, the J call TRBJ2-3, with D possibly TRBD1 on 6 matching bases. The CDR3 is 14 residues long. V lost 2 bases, J lost 0 bases, and 6 bases lay in between. In germline, CDR1 is MNHEY, CDR2 SVGAGI. In DNA form, the CDR3 reads TGTGCCAGCAGTTACGACAGGAGCACAGATACGCAGTATTTT. Translating gives CASSYDRSTDTQYF.

The chain is built from TRBV7-2 and TRBJ2-1; no clear D gene. V was pared by 4 bases and J by 2 bases, with 9 bases between. CDR1 SGHTA and CDR2 FQGNSA come from the germline V gene. The CDR3 has 14 residues. CDR3 loop: CASSSPYTYNEQFF. CDR3 sequence (DNA): TGTGCCAGCAGCTCACCCTATACCTACAATGAGCAGTTCTTC.

V usage is TRBV6-5 and J usage is TRBJ2-1; 7 nucleotides match TRBD2. This CDR3 has 11 residues. The J segment lost 8 bases and the V segment lost 7 bases, leaving 2 bases of the junction unmatched. Germline loops: CDR1 MNHEY, CDR2 SVGAGI. The CDR3: CASTGLDEQFF. In DNA, the CDR3 is TGTGCCAGCACCGGACTAGATGAGCAGTTCTTC.

This clone was found a few times. This chain links TRBV27 with TRBJ1-3; the match to TRBD1 covers 10 bases. Germline V gene sequence: CDR1 MNHEY, CDR2 SMNVEV (reference sequence). The CDR3 has 13 residues. J lost 10 bases, V lost 2 bases, and 2 bases had no gene match. The CDR3, as DNA: TGTGCCAGCAGTTTAACGGGACAGGGGACCATATATTTT. This codes for CASSLTGQGTIYF.

The V call is TRBV28, the J call TRBJ1-5; D uncertain. Germline V CDR1 and CDR2: MDHEN, SYDVKM. The CDR3 sequence is 14 residues long. V lost 3 bases and J lost 3, with 9 bases in between. DNA of the CDR3: TGTGCCAGCAGTTTGTACGGACTCAATCAGCCCCAGCATTTT. Protein: CASSLYGLNQPQHF.

The chain recombines TRBV30 with TRBJ2-1; a weak D match, TRBD2 (6 bases). From germline, CDR1 is GTSNPN and CDR2 SVGIG (reference sequence). The CDR3 spans 13 residues. Trimming pared 0 bases from V and 7 bases from J, leaving 10 bases between. The CDR3 DNA is TGTGCCTGGAGTGTACTAGCAAGAAATGAGCAGTTCTTC. It is translated as CAWSVLARNEQFF.

This chain connects TRBV7-2 to TRBJ2-3; 8 bases line up with TRBD2. CDR1 and CDR2 from the germline V gene are SGHTA and FQGNSA. The CDR3 sequence is 14 residues long. J was trimmed by 5 bases and V by 6 bases; bases with no gene match: 7. This CDR3 reads CASRSSGAGDTQYF. The CDR3 DNA is TGTGCCAGCAGAAGTAGCGGGGCGGGAGATACGCAGTATTTT.

This chain links TRBV9 with TRBJ1-4; 10 positions match TRBD1. V lost 1 base to trimming and J lost 8 bases; unmatched junction nucleotides: 5. The CDR3 sequence is 15 residues long. Looked up from germline, CDR1 is SGDLS and CDR2 is YYNGEE. The DNA of the CDR3 is TGTGCCAGCAGCGTAATCGGGACAGGGGCGGAAAAACTGTTTTTT. It yields the protein CASSVIGTGAEKLFF.

DNA for the CDR3: TGCGCCAGCAGCCAAGAAGGCGGGAGAGGAGAGACCCAGTACTTC. Amino acid sequence: CASSQEGGRGETQYF. This rearrangement joins TRBV4-3 to TRBJ2-5; 7 nucleotides match TRBD2. The CDR3 is made up of 15 amino acids. The V gene's germline CDR1 is LGHNA and CDR2 YSLEER. V shed 0 bases, J shed 4 bases, and the junction held 5 bases outside the gene matches.

J is TRBJ2-1 and V is TRBV7-9; 8 nucleotides line up with TRBD1. Trimming cost V 5 bases and J 3 bases; bases outside gene matches: 6. Per germline, CDR1 SEHNR and CDR2 FQNEAQ (reference sequence). The CDR3 covers 15 residues. The CDR3 DNA reads TGTGCCAGCAGCCCCCTGACAGGGGACTACAATGAGCAGTTCTTC. The encoded protein is CASSPLTGDYNEQFF.

The chain carries TRBV6-6 and TRBJ2-7, with 9 bases that match TRBD2. V trimming: 5 bases; J trimming: 4 bases; junction bases outside the gene matches: 6. Germline CDR1 reads MNHNY; CDR2 reads SVGAGI (reference sequence). The CDR3 covers 14 residues. This CDR3 reads CASSHGTSLYEQYF. Written as DNA, the CDR3 is TGTGCCAGCAGTCACGGGACTAGCCTTTACGAGCAGTACTTC.

The chain couples TRBV30 to TRBJ2-3; 9 positions match TRBD1. The CDR3 loop spans 13 amino acids. Trimming at V came to 1 base and at J to 7 bases, leaving 3 bases not matched to a gene. Germline V CDR1 and CDR2: GTSNPN, SVGIG (reference sequence). CDR3 in DNA: TGTGCCTGGAGTGCTGACAGGGGGAATACGCAGTATTTT. Amino acids: CAWSADRGNTQYF.

This chain connects TRBV7-9 to TRBJ1-2; no clear D gene. Trimming took 8 bases from V and 1 from J, leaving 14 bases between them. Looked up from germline, CDR1 is SEHNR and CDR2 is FQNEAQ (reference sequence). CDR3 length: 14 residues. The chain's CDR3 is CASAGGQVNYGYTF. As DNA, the CDR3 is TGTGCCAGCGCGGGAGGGCAAGTTAACTATGGCTACACCTTC.

This clone has a single count. The V and J genes are TRBV6-2 or TRBV6-3 and TRBJ2-1; 9 nucleotides line up with TRBD2. Per germline, CDR1 MNHEY and CDR2 SVGEGT. The CDR3 contains 15 residues. Unmatched junction bases numbered 3, after V lost 4 bases and J lost 2 bases. The CDR3 is CASSLSGRTYNEQFF. CDR3 DNA: TGTGCCAGCAGTTTAAGCGGGAGGACCTACAATGAGCAGTTCTTC.